This record concerns one T cell receptor beta chain sequence. Antigen specificity is unknown. This specimen belongs to a study of shared clonotypes between healthy human individuals. Germline V gene data show CDR1 as KGHSH and CDR2 as LQKENI. V shed 3 bases and J shed 6 bases, with 14 bases lying between them. There are 15 residues in the CDR3. Overall study results and limits: The donor pool, a small one, limited the genetic and exposure-history diversity represented.

Donors, without exception, were Caucasian adults residing in Nashville, Tennessee. Assay runs were performed at deep level. Per the original methods: Junction-only immunoSEQ sequences carried no quality scores, so filtering differed. Clones were read by immunoSEQ multiplex PCR, and TCRdb kept only the in-frame ones, dropping some. For V, J and clone size, that table is used; D and trimming come from the DNA. The top ten clones hold 0.11% to 0.15% of a sample with 2.5 million or so clones, approximately 92% of them seen once. This chain links TRBV18 with TRBJ2-2; no clear D. The clonotype comes from a man aged 18 to 35 in good health. The source material was naive CD4+ T cells sorted from blood. The subset denotes: CD45RA+ positively selected. CDR3 region: CASSPPRPNPGELFF. The CDR3 DNA sequence: TGTGCCAGCTCACCTCCCAGACCCAACCCCGGGGAGCTGTTTTTT.